Following are 17 T cell receptor beta chains from one sample sequenced in a study of OX40 agonist ivuxolimab in advanced cancers. Clones were sequenced by immunoSEQ multiplex PCR, and TCRdb holds only the in-frame ones, with some missing. The repertoire holds about 63,000 clones, with approximately 88% as singletons. Material: CD4+ or CD8+ T cells sorted from blood, obtained in a trial of the OX40 agonist ivuxolimab. These receptor sequences come from an adult with an advanced solid tumor such as melanoma, head and neck, liver or kidney cancer.

The genes are TRBV29-1 and TRBJ2-3; perhaps TRBD1 as D (5 bases). V lost 3 bases to trimming and J lost 0 bases, with 13 bases between them. Per the germline V gene, CDR1 is SQVTM and CDR2 is ANQGSEA. The CDR3 totals 15 residues. The CDR3 region has the DNA TGCAGCGTTGACGGTCGCCACAGGAGCACAGATACGCAGTATTTT. This translates into CSVDGRHRSTDTQYF.

This clone has more than one count but fewer than ten. This chain uses TRBV28 with TRBJ2-3; 7 positions agree with TRBD1. Germline V CDR1 and CDR2: MDHEN, SYDVKM. CDR3 size: 15 residues. V shed 5 bases and J 4 bases; nucleotides not matched to a gene: 9. CDR3 coding DNA: TGTGCCAGCAGTCCTAGGCTTACAGGGGCAGATACGCAGTATTTT. Translation gives CASSPRLTGADTQYF.

The chain couples TRBV7-6 to TRBJ2-5; TRBD1 agrees at 7 bases. This CDR3 has 16 residues. With V trimmed by 0 bases and J by 6 bases, 10 bases remained unmatched. CDR1 and CDR2 from the germline V gene are SGHVS and FNYEAQ. Here the CDR3 DNA reads TGTGCCAGCAGCTTAGCGCAAGGAACAGGGGTGCAGACCCAGTACTTC. Protein sequence: CASSLAQGTGVQTQYF.

The chain employs TRBV7-9 and TRBJ1-4; 7 bases line up with TRBD1. This CDR3 contains 14 residues. Germline V lookup: CDR1 SEHNR, CDR2 FQNEAQ (reference sequence). The V gene end was trimmed by 3 bases and the J gene end by 8 bases; junction bases not matched to a gene: 6. CDR3 loop: CASSFDRVGEKLFF. The CDR3 DNA sequence: TGTGCCAGCAGCTTCGACAGGGTTGGGGAAAAACTGTTTTTT.

V usage is TRBV5-5 and J usage is TRBJ2-7, with D possibly TRBD1 on 6 matching bases. Trimming stripped 4 bases from V and 8 bases from J, with 13 bases between. CDR1 and CDR2 (germline): SGHKS, YYEKEE (reference sequence). CDR3 length: 12 amino acids. The DNA of the CDR3 is TGTGCCAGCAGCATAGACAGGACAAAGCAGTACTTC. Translated: CASSIDRTKQYF.

The chain has TRBV14 and TRBJ2-3, with 16 nucleotides matching TRBD2. Unmatched junction bases numbered 4, after V lost 4 bases and J lost 6 bases. This CDR3 has 16 amino acids. Germline V gives CDR1 SGHDN, CDR2 FVKESK. CDR3 DNA: TGTGCCAGCAGCCCGGGACTAGCGGGAGGGCCGGATACGCAGTATTTT. Translating gives CASSPGLAGGPDTQYF.

The rearrangement links TRBV4-1 to TRBJ1-2; 7 bases map to TRBD1. J lost 4 bases, V lost 0 bases, and 8 bases had no gene match. There are 16 residues in the CDR3. Per the germline V gene, CDR1 is MGHRA and CDR2 is YSYEKL. CDR3 in DNA: TGCGCCAGCAGCCAAGATCGACAGGGAGGGAGCTATGGCTACACCTTC. Its translation is CASSQDRQGGSYGYTF.

This chain links TRBV5-1 with TRBJ2-5, with D hard to call. Trimming left V 4 bases short and J 0 bases short, with 13 bases between. The CDR3 runs 15 residues. CDR1 SGHRS and CDR2 YFSETQ come from the germline V gene. This chain's CDR3 is CASSPGSGYQETQYF. The DNA of the CDR3 is TGCGCCAGCAGCCCCGGGTCCGGGTACCAAGAGACCCAGTACTTC.

Only a few counts were recorded for this clone. The V and J genes are TRBV5-1 and TRBJ2-1, with D possibly TRBD2 on 6 matching bases. The CDR3 has 15 residues. V was trimmed by 0 bases and J by 2 bases, leaving 9 bases between them. CDR1 and CDR2 (germline): SGHRS, YFSETQ. The CDR3 reads CASSLAVAAYNEQFF. The DNA for the CDR3 is TGCGCCAGCAGCTTGGCGGTAGCGGCCTACAATGAGCAGTTCTTC.

The chain uses TRBV28 and TRBJ1-2; D unresolved. Trimming cost V 8 bases and J 5 bases, with 12 bases left between them. The CDR3 contains 12 residues. The germline gives CDR1 MDHEN, CDR2 SYDVKM. The CDR3 here is CASLSGFYGYTF. CDR3 sequence (DNA): TGTGCCAGCCTATCGGGGTTTTATGGCTACACCTTC.

A word on this clone: Other nucleotide sequences from this sample produce the same CDR3. This sequence joins TRBV19 and TRBJ1-5, with D unresolved. This CDR3 is 13 amino acids long. The ends were cut back, 5 bases at V and 0 bases at J, with 5 bases in the middle. CDR1 and CDR2 (germline): LNHDA, SQIVND (reference sequence). The CDR3 loop reads CASSQYSNQPQHF. In nucleotides, the CDR3 is TGTGCCAGTAGTCAATATAGCAATCAGCCCCAGCATTTT.

This chain joins TRBV7-2 and TRBJ2-7, with 9 bases that match TRBD2. The CDR3 covers 15 residues. The trim removed 7 bases at V and 4 bases at J, leaving 11 bases unmatched. Germline V gene lookup returns CDR1 SGHTA and CDR2 FQGNSA. The DNA of the CDR3 is TGTGCCAGCACTAGAGGGGGAGCGGGAGGATACGAGCAGTACTTC. Residues: CASTRGGAGGYEQYF.

The chain combines TRBV7-9 with TRBJ2-5; either TRBD1 or TRBD2 may supply D (6 bases each). The CDR3 covers 14 residues. V dropped 2 bases and J dropped 6 bases, with 13 bases sitting between them. Looked up from germline, CDR1 is SEHNR and CDR2 is FQNEAQ (reference sequence). CDR3 protein: CASSLSGGEKTQYF. CDR3 sequence (DNA): TGTGCCAGCAGCTTATCCGGGGGCGAAAAGACCCAGTACTTC.

This sequence joins TRBV6-1 and TRBJ2-2; D possibly uses TRBD1 or TRBD2 (5 bases each). The ends were cut back, 0 bases at V and 5 bases at J, with 16 bases in the middle. The germline gives CDR1 MNHNS, CDR2 SASEGT. The CDR3 runs 17 residues. The CDR3 spells CASSEAIQEAATGELFF. The CDR3 DNA follows: TGTGCCAGCAGTGAAGCTATACAGGAGGCCGCGACCGGGGAGCTGTTTTTT.

J is TRBJ2-2 and V is TRBV28; 8 bases match TRBD1. Trimming cost V 1 base and J 1 base; bases outside gene matches: 8. The length of the CDR3 is 18 residues. Germline V gives CDR1 MDHEN, CDR2 SYDVKM. Here the CDR3 DNA reads TGTGCCAGCAGTTTATCGGGGGTTGGGACAGGGAACACCGGGGAGCTGTTTTTT. It yields the protein CASSLSGVGTGNTGELFF.

The CDR3 DNA reads as TGCGCCAGCAGCCAACAACTAGCGGCGTCTAGCACAGATACGCAGTATTTT. Protein product: CASSQQLAASSTDTQYF. The gene calls are TRBV4-1 and TRBJ2-3, with 8 nucleotides matching TRBD2. CDR1 MGHRA and CDR2 YSYEKL come from the germline V gene. V dropped 2 bases and J dropped 0; count of bases not matched to a gene: 7. The CDR3 runs to 17 residues.

The CDR3 sequence is CAWRSRYNEQFF. The CDR3 DNA reads as TGTGCCTGGAGAAGCAGATACAATGAGCAGTTCTTC. The chain uses TRBV30 and TRBJ2-1; D is ambiguous. The CDR3 runs 12 residues. Germline V gene data show CDR1 as GTSNPN and CDR2 as SVGIG (reference sequence). The V end was cut by 3 bases, the J end by 4 bases, with 7 bases between.